One sample yielded the 16 T cell receptor beta chains listed below, sequenced in a study of T cell changes during pregnancy in multiple sclerosis. Assay: immunoSEQ multiplex PCR; the TCRdb copy retains only in-frame clones and omits some. The top ten clones hold roughly 3.5% of a sample with about 110,000 clones, 91% of them seen once. Here the sequenced sample was peripheral blood, taken after pregnancy. The receptors here all came from a female donor with multiple sclerosis, enrolled in a pregnancy study.

J is TRBJ2-1 and V is TRBV27; TRBD1 matches 8 bases. V was clipped by 5 bases and J by 6 bases; unmatched bases: 3. CDR1 is MNHEY and CDR2 is SMNVEV in the germline V gene (reference sequence). This CDR3 has 13 amino acids. The DNA of the CDR3 is TGTGCCAGCAGTGTGGACAGGGTCAATGAGCAGTTCTTC. Encoded protein: CASSVDRVNEQFF.

This chain uses TRBV6-5 with TRBJ1-3; D unclear. Looked up from germline, CDR1 is MNHEY and CDR2 is SVGAGI. The ends were cut back, 0 bases at V and 0 bases at J, with 9 bases in the middle. The CDR3 consists of 16 residues. CDR3 nucleotides: TGTGCCAGCAGTTACTCGGCCAGTCGCTCTGGAAACACCATATATTTT. The encoded protein is CASSYSASRSGNTIYF.

This clone was seen a single time. This sequence joins TRBV7-9 and TRBJ2-7; TRBD1 matches at 8 bases. Trimming removed 6 bases from V and 2 bases from J; junction bases left unmatched: 9. Germline loops: CDR1 SEHNR, CDR2 FQNEAQ (reference sequence). This CDR3 has 15 amino acids. CDR3 region: CASRPVTGGPYEQYF. CDR3 nucleotide sequence: TGTGCCAGCAGGCCCGTCACAGGGGGGCCCTACGAGCAGTACTTC. Complete variable domain (other parts from reference TRBV7-9 and TRBJ2-7): DTGVSQNPRHKITKRGQNVTFRCDPISEHNRLYWYRQTLGQGPEFLTYFQNEAQLEKSRLLSDRFSAERPKGSFSTLEIQRTEQGDSAMYLCASRPVTGGPYEQYFGPGTRLTVT.

This chain joins TRBV7-9 and TRBJ1-2, with D perhaps TRBD1 (5 bases). CDR3 length: 12 amino acids. V shed 9 bases and J shed 7 bases, with 15 bases lying between them. Germline V gene data show CDR1 as SEHNR and CDR2 as FQNEAQ (reference sequence). CDR3 DNA: TGTGCCAGTACCCCGGGGGGTATTGGCTACACCTTC. Encoded protein: CASTPGGIGYTF.

This chain links TRBV2 with TRBJ2-5; TRBD2 matches at 11 bases. Trimming took 6 bases from V and 5 from J; bases not matched to a gene: 11. Germline CDR1 is SNHLY and CDR2 is FYNNEI. This CDR3 has 16 residues. Written as DNA, the CDR3 is TGTGCCAGCAGGATAGCGGGGGGGCCCCCCGGCGAGACCCAGTACTTC. The encoded protein is CASRIAGGPPGETQYF.

This sequence joins TRBV7-2 and TRBJ2-7, with 13 bases identical to TRBD2. Germline CDR1 and CDR2: SGHTA and FQGNSA. The V segment lost 0 bases and the J segment 2 bases; nucleotides outside the gene matches: 7. The CDR3 spans 18 residues. The CDR3 region is CASSLAGLAGVSTYEQYF. The CDR3 nucleotides are TGTGCCAGCAGCTTAGCCGGACTAGCGGGGGTCTCTACCTACGAGCAGTACTTC.

The chain recombines TRBV30 with TRBJ2-3, with D hard to call. Trimming stripped 3 bases from V and 0 bases from J, with 10 bases between. The CDR3 extends over 14 amino acids. Germline-derived CDR1 and CDR2 are GTSNPN and SVGIG (reference sequence). CDR3 sequence: CAWSHLSSTDTQYF. CDR3 nucleotide sequence: TGTGCCTGGAGCCACCTATCTAGCACAGATACGCAGTATTTT.

J is TRBJ1-3 and V is TRBV14; no definite D call. Looked up from germline, CDR1 is SGHDN and CDR2 is FVKESK. With 1 base removed from V and 0 bases from J, the gap between germline ends came to 13 bases. CDR3 size: 17 residues. CDR3 in DNA: TGTGCCAGCAGCCAAGGACTCGGGTTCCTCTCTGGAAACACCATATATTTT. Its protein is CASSQGLGFLSGNTIYF.

This chain connects TRBV15 to TRBJ2-3; 8 positions agree with TRBD2. Germline values: CDR1 LNHNV, CDR2 YYDKDF (reference sequence). The CDR3 is 17 residues long. V dropped 3 bases and J dropped 0; count of bases not matched to a gene: 8. The CDR3 nucleotides read TGTGCCACCAGCAGGGAATTAGCGGGGCCCAGCACAGATACGCAGTATTTT. It encodes CATSRELAGPSTDTQYF.

This chain uses TRBV14 with TRBJ1-2; 7 positions match TRBD1. This CDR3 has 16 amino acids. The V gene end was trimmed by 4 bases and the J gene end by 5 bases; junction bases not matched to a gene: 13. Germline CDR1 reads SGHDN; CDR2 reads FVKESK. CDR3 protein: CASSLGSWAGGYGYTF. The CDR3 DNA sequence: TGTGCCAGCAGCCTGGGGTCCTGGGCAGGGGGTTATGGCTACACCTTC.

The chain links TRBV4-1 to TRBJ2-1, with TRBD1 as a possible D gene (6 bases). V lost 5 bases and J 8 bases, leaving 13 bases between the germline ends. Germline-derived CDR1 and CDR2 are MGHRA and YSYEKL. This CDR3 contains 13 residues. CDR3 loop: CASSFGQIDEQFF. The CDR3 nucleotides are TGCGCCAGCAGCTTTGGACAGATTGATGAGCAGTTCTTC.

This sequence joins TRBV19 and TRBJ1-5, with 9 bases aligning to TRBD1. Germline loops: CDR1 LNHDA, CDR2 SQIVND (reference sequence). The CDR3 is 14 amino acids. After removal of 6 bases from V and 5 bases from J, the junction contained 5 bases not matched to a gene. CDR3 nucleotides: TGTGCCAGTAGGCCGACAGGGGGGGATCAGCCCCAGCATTTT. It translates to CASRPTGGDQPQHF. Together with reference TRBV19 and TRBJ1-5, the CDR3 gives the full variable domain: DGGITQSPKYLFRKEGQNVTLSCEQNLNHDAMYWYRQDPGQGLRLIYYSQIVNDFQKGDIAEGYSVSREKKESFPLTVTSAQKNPTAFYLCASRPTGGDQPQHFGDGTRLSIL.

The chain uses TRBV5-6 and TRBJ2-3; 10 nucleotides align to TRBD2. Per germline, CDR1 SGHDT and CDR2 YYEEEE. This CDR3 region has 17 residues. Trimming took 0 bases from V and 2 from J; bases not matched to a gene: 6. The CDR3 sequence: CASSLDLAGAYTDTQYF. For the CDR3, the DNA is TGTGCCAGCAGCTTGGACCTAGCGGGGGCCTACACAGATACGCAGTATTTT.

The genes are TRBV4-2 and TRBJ2-2; TRBD2 matches 11 bases. The CDR3 is 14 residues long. Germline lookup yields CDR1 LGHNA and CDR2 YNFKEQ. V shed 4 bases, J shed 5 bases, and the junction held 0 bases outside the gene matches. The CDR3 DNA follows: TGTGCCAGCAGCCGACTAGCGGGGACCGGGGAGCTGTTTTTT. It specifies CASSRLAGTGELFF.

The genes are TRBV5-6 and TRBJ2-7, with 8 bases fitting TRBD2. Germline CDR1 is SGHDT and CDR2 is YYEEEE. The CDR3 spans 17 residues. Germline trimming cut 0 bases from V and 3 bases from J; bases unmatched to any gene: 11. In DNA form, the CDR3 reads TGTGCCAGCAGCTTGGCGTTTCTTAGCGGGGACGACTACGAGCAGTACTTC. It codes for CASSLAFLSGDDYEQYF.

In its sample, this clone was seen once. J is TRBJ2-5 and V is TRBV7-3; 9 positions agree with TRBD2. The CDR3 runs 17 residues. V was pared by 5 bases and J by 2 bases, with 12 bases of the junction left unmatched. Germline V CDR1 and CDR2: SGHTA, FQGTGA. The CDR3 nucleotides read TGTGCCAGCAGCCCCTCGCGGGGGGGCCTAAGGCAAGAGACCCAGTACTTC. This sequence encodes CASSPSRGGLRQETQYF.